One sample yielded the 26 T cell receptor beta chains listed below, sequenced in a study of T-cell memory formation after mild COVID-19. TCRdb processed the 5' RACE reads anew with MiXCR; each CDR3 protein has one entry. The sample comprises 75,000 to 95,000 distinct CDR3 sequences, approximately 13% of which are singletons, and over 25% rests with the top ten. The source material was PBMCs or a T cell subset sorted from them (not recorded which). The receptors shown here come from an adult woman who had mild COVID-19 (a few samples of this study predate the infection). Cell type and time point are not known.

This sequence joins TRBV20-1 and TRBJ1-1; 7 positions match TRBD1. The CDR3 spans 12 residues. The germline gives CDR1 DFQATT, CDR2 SNEGSKA (reference sequence). V lost 5 bases, J lost 1 base, and 1 base stayed unmatched. The DNA for the CDR3 is TGCAGTGCTTGGACAGGGAACACTGAAGCTTTCTTT. Translating it yields CSAWTGNTEAFF.

In its sample, this clonotype was seen many times. CDR3 loop: CASSLSGSGLGETQYF. The CDR3 DNA follows: TGTGCCAGCAGTTTATCGGGTAGCGGCCTAGGAGAGACCCAGTACTTC. The rearrangement uses TRBV27 and TRBJ2-5, with D perhaps TRBD2 (6 bases). This CDR3 spans 16 amino acids. The V gene lost 0 bases and the J gene lost 4 bases, with 15 bases spanning the gap. Germline values: CDR1 MNHEY, CDR2 SMNVEV (reference sequence).

V usage is TRBV20-1 and J usage is TRBJ2-5; perhaps TRBD2 as D (6 bases). V lost 6 bases, J lost 0 bases, and 14 bases lay in between. From germline, CDR1 is DFQATT and CDR2 SNEGSKA (reference sequence). The CDR3 sequence is 14 residues long. The CDR3 loop is CSATDRDYQETQYF. CDR3 DNA: TGCAGTGCCACGGACCGGGACTACCAAGAGACCCAGTACTTC.

This CDR3 reads CASSLELDEQFF. In DNA form, the CDR3 reads TGTGCCAGCAGCTTAGAATTGGATGAGCAGTTCTTC. V is TRBV7-8 and J is TRBJ2-1; the D is unclear. In germline, CDR1 is SGHVS, CDR2 FQNEAQ. V lost 1 base and J 8 bases, leaving 6 bases between the germline ends. This CDR3 is built from 12 residues.

This chain links TRBV24-1 with TRBJ1-1; D unclear. V lost 6 bases to trimming and J lost 6 bases, with 7 bases between them. CDR1 and CDR2 (germline): KGHDR, SFDVKD. The CDR3 loop spans 11 amino acids. CDR3 in amino acids: CATSQGPEAFF. CDR3 coding DNA: TGTGCCACCAGTCAAGGACCTGAAGCTTTCTTT.

This clonotype was counted ten times or more. The chain couples TRBV6-5 to TRBJ2-2; D perhaps matches TRBD2 (6 bases). Trimming shortened V by 2 bases and J by 6 bases, and 13 bases separated the two germline ends. In germline, CDR1 is MNHEY, CDR2 SVGAGI. The CDR3 extends over 15 amino acids. CDR3 sequence reads: CASSYRDFPPGELFF. CDR3 coding DNA: TGTGCCAGCAGTTACCGGGACTTCCCGCCCGGGGAGCTGTTTTTT.

This clonotype has a handful of counts. The V and J genes are TRBV2 and TRBJ2-6; D is ambiguous. The CDR3 is made up of 15 amino acids. The V and J ends lost 2 bases and 0 bases respectively, with 5 bases between them. Germline V gene data show CDR1 as SNHLY and CDR2 as FYNNEI. The CDR3 region has the DNA TGTGCCAGCAGTGAAATGGGCTCTGGGGCCAACGTCCTGACTTTC. Protein sequence: CASSEMGSGANVLTF.

This clonotype was seen at least ten times. The chain couples TRBV5-1 to TRBJ2-3; D is unclear. With 1 base removed from V and 0 bases from J, the gap between germline ends came to 12 bases. Germline V gene data show CDR1 as SGHRS and CDR2 as YFSETQ. The CDR3 is 16 residues long. The CDR3 DNA sequence: TGCGCCAGCAGCTTGCCGGTAACTTCTAGCACAGATACGCAGTATTTT. As protein: CASSLPVTSSTDTQYF.

This clonotype has more than one count but fewer than ten. This chain connects TRBV28 to TRBJ2-7; 9 positions agree with TRBD1. Germline CDR1 MDHEN, CDR2 SYDVKM. The CDR3 extends over 14 amino acids. The trim removed 5 bases at V and 6 bases at J, leaving 8 bases unmatched. The CDR3 loop is CASSDGTGFSEQYF. The CDR3 region has the DNA TGTGCCAGCAGTGACGGGACAGGGTTTTCCGAGCAGTACTTC. The full variable domain, rest sourced from reference TRBV28 and TRBJ2-7, is DVKVTQSSRYLVKRTGEKVFLECVQDMDHENMFWYRQDPGLGLRLIYFSYDVKMKEKGDIPEGYSVSREKKERFSLILESASTNQTSMYLCASSDGTGFSEQYFGPGTRLTVT.

This clonotype has only a few counts. The J gene is TRBJ2-3, the V gene TRBV6-4; 8 nucleotides agree with TRBD2. The CDR3 is 15 amino acids. V gave up 3 bases and J gave up 4 bases; unmatched junction bases: 6. Looked up from germline, CDR1 is MRHNA and CDR2 is SNTAGT. CDR3 DNA sequence: TGTGCCAGCAGTGAAACCGGGGGGGCCGCAGATACGCAGTATTTT. Translating gives CASSETGGAADTQYF.

This clonotype was observed a handful of times. The chain links TRBV6-2 or TRBV6-3 to TRBJ1-5, with D unclear. CDR1 is MNHEY, CDR2 SVGEGT, per germline. There are 12 residues in the CDR3. The ends were cut back, 6 bases at V and 6 bases at J, with 9 bases in the middle. CDR3 sequence (DNA): TGTGCCAGCAGCTACGACACTCAGCCCCAGCATTTT. Translating it yields CASSYDTQPQHF.

This clonotype was seen more than once but under ten times. The rearrangement joins TRBV10-3 to TRBJ2-7; D unresolved. The CDR3 totals 13 residues. V dropped 5 bases and J dropped 3 bases, with 11 bases sitting between them. Per the germline V gene, CDR1 is ENHRY and CDR2 is SYGVKD. CDR3 region: CAISTDGFYEQYF. CDR3 DNA sequence: TGTGCCATCAGTACGGACGGCTTCTACGAGCAGTACTTC.

Details on this clonotype: Germline is not matched at one junction end, which may reflect a read error. This rearrangement joins TRBV13 to TRBJ2-5; 13 bases map to TRBD2. Per the germline V gene, CDR1 is PRHDT and CDR2 is FYEKMQ (reference sequence). CDR3 size: 16 residues. CDR3 DNA: TGTCCCAGCAGCTCCTCCGGACTAGCGGGGGAGGAGACCCAGTACTTC. Translating gives CPSSSSGLAGEETQYF. Based on the CDR3 plus reference TRBV13 and TRBJ2-5, the full variable domain is AAGVIQSPRHLIKEKRETATLKCYPIPRHDTVYWYQQGPGQDPQFLISFYEKMQSDKGSIPDRFSAQQFSDYHSELNMSSLELGDSALYFCPSSSSGLAGEETQYFGPGTRLLVL.

This clonotype came up many times. The V call is TRBV15, the J call TRBJ2-1, with 14 bases identical to TRBD2. The CDR3 has 15 amino acids. Germline CDR1 LNHNV, CDR2 YYDKDF (reference sequence). Unmatched junction bases numbered 6, after V lost 6 bases and J lost 8 bases. CDR3 amino acids: CATRPGTSGSDEQFF. DNA of the CDR3: TGTGCCACCAGACCCGGGACTAGCGGGAGTGATGAGCAGTTCTTC. Supplemented by reference TRBV15 and TRBJ2-1, the full variable domain reads DAMVIQNPRYQVTQFGKPVTLSCSQTLNHNVMYWYQQKSSQAPKLLFHYYDKDFNNEADTPDNFQSRRPNTSFCFLDIRSPGLGDTAMYLCATRPGTSGSDEQFFGPGTRLTVL.

The table lists this clonotype with a few counts. The chain has TRBV7-9 and TRBJ2-1, with D possibly matching TRBD2 (6 bases). The CDR3 has 11 residues. Germline V gives CDR1 SEHNR, CDR2 FQNEAQ (reference sequence). V dropped 5 bases and J dropped 11 bases, with 10 bases sitting between them. CDR3 sequence (DNA): TGTGCCAGCAGCCCGGGACTTCAGCAGTTCTTC. This codes for CASSPGLQQFF.

The CDR3 reads CASSQDRGPEGETQYF. The CDR3 coding sequence is TGCGCCAGCAGCCAAGATCGGGGGCCGGAGGGAGAGACCCAGTACTTC. The J gene is TRBJ2-5, the V gene TRBV4-3; D may correspond to TRBD1 or TRBD2 (6 bases each). The CDR3 extends over 16 amino acids. The V and J ends lost 0 bases and 4 bases respectively, with 15 bases between them. Germline assignment: CDR1 LGHNA and CDR2 YSLEER.

The chain employs TRBV24-1 and TRBJ2-1; perhaps TRBD2 as D (5 bases). The germline V and J ends were trimmed by 3 bases and 7 bases, with 12 bases remaining between them. This CDR3 is built from 14 residues. Germline CDR1 is KGHDR and CDR2 is SFDVKD. The CDR3 reads CATSDDSGKNEQFF. CDR3 bases: TGTGCCACCAGTGATGATTCGGGGAAGAATGAGCAGTTCTTC.

V and J are TRBV4-1 and TRBJ2-6; 8 nucleotides agree with TRBD1. The CDR3 has 16 residues. Germline CDR1 reads MGHRA; CDR2 reads YSYEKL. V shed 0 bases and J 2 bases; nucleotides not matched to a gene: 0. CDR3 sequence: CASSQDRGPGANVLTF. In DNA form, the CDR3 reads TGCGCCAGCAGCCAAGACAGGGGGCCTGGGGCCAACGTCCTGACTTTC.

A few counts support this clonotype. The genes are TRBV10-2 and TRBJ1-1, with D tentatively TRBD1 (6 bases). From germline, CDR1 is WSHSY and CDR2 SAAADI. V dropped 3 bases and J dropped 2 bases, with 10 bases sitting between them. The CDR3 is 14 residues long. The CDR3 loop is CASSDGQTNTEAFF. The CDR3 nucleotides are TGCGCCAGCAGTGATGGACAGACAAACACTGAAGCTTTCTTT.

The gene calls are TRBV4-2 and TRBJ2-7; 7 bases line up with TRBD2. Trimming took 4 bases from V and 7 from J; bases not matched to a gene: 7. Per the germline V gene, CDR1 is LGHNA and CDR2 is YNFKEQ. The CDR3 covers 13 residues. CDR3 loop: CASSPLGEGEQYF. The CDR3, as DNA: TGTGCCAGCAGCCCCCTTGGGGAGGGGGAGCAGTACTTC.

The sample holds a few counts of this clonotype. This sequence joins TRBV7-9 and TRBJ1-1, with D tentatively TRBD1 (6 bases). CDR3 length: 14 residues. Looked up from germline, CDR1 is SEHNR and CDR2 is FQNEAQ (reference sequence). Trimming stripped 4 bases from V and 6 bases from J, with 15 bases between. DNA of the CDR3: TGTGCCAGCAGCTCCGGAGGGGGTTTAGCTGAAGCTTTCTTT. Protein: CASSSGGGLAEAFF.

This clonotype was counted ten times or more. J is TRBJ2-1 and V is TRBV7-3; 11 nucleotides align to TRBD2. The J segment lost 3 bases and the V segment lost 5 bases, leaving 3 bases of the junction unmatched. The CDR3 extends over 15 amino acids. CDR1 is SGHTA, CDR2 FQGTGA, per germline. The CDR3 reads CASSALAGDYNEQFF. CDR3 DNA: TGTGCCAGCAGCGCACTAGCGGGAGACTACAATGAGCAGTTCTTC.

In its sample, this clonotype was seen a few times. The CDR3 reads CASGGSFGYTF. The CDR3 DNA is TGTGCCAGTGGGGGTAGTTTTGGCTACACCTTC. The genes are TRBV11-2 and TRBJ1-2; maybe TRBD1 (5 bases). V lost 9 bases and J lost 7, with 12 bases in between. The CDR3 length is 11 residues. Germline loops: CDR1 SGHAT, CDR2 FQNNGV.

This clonotype was observed a handful of times. V and J are TRBV15 and TRBJ1-3; weak D call: TRBD1 (5 bases). Germline CDR1 is LNHNV and CDR2 is YYDKDF (reference sequence). V was shortened by 8 bases and J by 0 bases, with 17 bases between the two germline ends. The CDR3 covers 16 residues. The CDR3 DNA is TGTGCCACCTCCGAGTTTGGAGACAGCTCTGGAAACACCATATATTTT. Protein product: CATSEFGDSSGNTIYF.

This clonotype has only a few counts. The chain combines TRBV6-5 with TRBJ2-1; TRBD2 matches at 10 bases. This CDR3 spans 15 amino acids. The J segment lost 7 bases and the V segment lost 7 bases, leaving 10 bases of the junction unmatched. Germline CDR1 MNHEY, CDR2 SVGAGI. The CDR3 reads CASTKLAGQLNEQFF. For the CDR3, the DNA is TGTGCCAGCACTAAACTAGCGGGACAACTGAATGAGCAGTTCTTC.

This sequence joins TRBV19 and TRBJ2-7; D gene ambiguous. The CDR3 totals 12 residues. V dropped 3 bases and J dropped 3 bases, with 6 bases sitting between them. Germline assignment: CDR1 LNHDA and CDR2 SQIVND (reference sequence). Here the CDR3 reads CASSMAGYEQYF. DNA of the CDR3: TGTGCCAGTAGTATGGCTGGCTACGAGCAGTACTTC.